Below are 26 T cell receptor beta chains sequenced from a single sample in a study of blood T cell repertoires in COVID-19. Sequencing used immunoSEQ multiplex PCR; TCRdb keeps in-frame clones, though not all of them. The sample contains some 130,000 clones, more than 70% of which appear only once. Sequencing used peripheral blood. The source of these receptors is a man between 45 and 60 years old with acute or convalescent COVID-19.

This clone showed up just once. The V gene is TRBV7-9, the J gene TRBJ2-7; possible D gene TRBD1, 6 bases. CDR1 is SEHNR and CDR2 is FQNEAQ in the germline V gene (reference sequence). V was pared by 7 bases and J by 4 bases, with 20 bases between. This CDR3 has 15 residues. CDR3 bases: TGTGCCAGCACCCTTAACAGGGTTGGGCGGTACGAGCAGTACTTC. Translating it yields CASTLNRVGRYEQYF.

The V gene is TRBV6-5, the J gene TRBJ1-1, with 7 bases fitting TRBD1. From germline, CDR1 is MNHEY and CDR2 SVGAGI. The CDR3 covers 16 residues. Trimming at V came to 2 bases and at J to 4 bases, leaving 10 bases not matched to a gene. The chain's CDR3 is CASSYAGTVWGTEAFF. For the CDR3, the DNA is TGTGCCAGCAGTTACGCGGGGACAGTCTGGGGCACTGAAGCTTTCTTT.

This sequence joins TRBV19 and TRBJ1-4, with D unresolved. The V gene lost 4 bases and the J gene lost 5 bases, with 11 bases spanning the gap. Looked up from germline, CDR1 is LNHDA and CDR2 is SQIVND (reference sequence). The CDR3 is 14 amino acids. The CDR3 spells CASSTRTENEKLFF. The CDR3 DNA follows: TGTGCCAGTAGTACCCGGACTGAGAATGAAAAACTGTTTTTT.

This rearrangement joins TRBV19 to TRBJ1-2; no firm D call. From germline, CDR1 is LNHDA and CDR2 SQIVND (reference sequence). CDR3 length: 12 amino acids. Between the trimmed V and J ends, which lost 1 base and 5 bases, there was a span of 5 bases. The CDR3 is CASSIGRYGYTF. The CDR3 nucleotides are TGTGCCAGTAGTATAGGCAGATATGGCTACACCTTC. The full variable domain, with the rest looked up from reference TRBV19 and TRBJ1-2, is DGGITQSPKYLFRKEGQNVTLSCEQNLNHDAMYWYRQDPGQGLRLIYYSQIVNDFQKGDIAEGYSVSREKKESFPLTVTSAQKNPTAFYLCASSIGRYGYTFGSGTRLTVV.

The V call is TRBV6-6, the J call TRBJ2-7; possibly TRBD1 for D (7 bases). Germline CDR1 MNHNY, CDR2 SVGAGI (reference sequence). V gave up 6 bases and J gave up 2 bases, with 17 bases separating them. The CDR3 loop spans 15 amino acids. The CDR3 nucleotides are TGTGCCAGCAGCCCAGGGGGGCCCCCAGCCTACGAGCAGTACTTC. It specifies CASSPGGPPAYEQYF.

This chain joins TRBV6-6 and TRBJ2-2, with 9 bases identical to TRBD1. V lost 5 bases and J lost 6; bases outside the gene matches: 13. This CDR3 region has 17 residues. Per germline, CDR1 MNHNY and CDR2 SVGAGI (reference sequence). CDR3 nucleotide sequence: TGTGCCAGCAGTCCGCCAAGCCGGGACAGGGTTTCCGGGGAGCTGTTTTTT. Amino acid sequence: CASSPPSRDRVSGELFF.

The chain uses TRBV12-5 and TRBJ1-1; D gene ambiguous. The germline CDR1 and CDR2 sequences are LGHNT and FRNRAP. The length of the CDR3 is 13 residues. The germline V and J ends were trimmed by 5 bases and 4 bases, with 11 bases remaining between them. CDR3 coding DNA: TGTGCTAGTGGTGGCGATAGCAGCACTGAAGCTTTCTTT. Amino acids: CASGGDSSTEAFF.

This sequence joins TRBV19 and TRBJ1-1, with D possibly matching TRBD1 (5 bases). Germline V gene data show CDR1 as LNHDA and CDR2 as SQIVND (reference sequence). The V end was cut by 3 bases, the J end by 4 bases, with 21 bases between. The CDR3 covers 17 residues. For the CDR3, the DNA is TGTGCCAGTAGTATGGATGACAGACGCAAATGGGGCACTGAAGCTTTCTTT. Its translation: CASSMDDRRKWGTEAFF.

The chain recombines TRBV5-1 with TRBJ2-3; TRBD2 agrees at 8 bases. The CDR3 totals 16 residues. The V and J ends lost 2 bases and 6 bases, in that order; junction bases with no gene match: 11. Germline-derived CDR1 and CDR2 are SGHRS and YFSETQ. Here the CDR3 DNA reads TGCGCCAGCAGCTTCTATCCTCTACCTAGCGGGGATACGCAGTATTTT. Protein sequence: CASSFYPLPSGDTQYF.

The chain uses TRBV7-3 and TRBJ2-4; TRBD1 matches 8 bases. The CDR3 has 19 residues. The germline V gene has CDR1 SGHTA and CDR2 FQGTGA. The junction had 15 bases not matched to a gene; V was cut back by 5 bases and J by 0 bases. The DNA of the CDR3 is TGTGCCAGCAGCACCACGACAGGGGACACGCAACTAGCCAAAAACATTCAGTACTTC. This codes for CASSTTTGDTQLAKNIQYF.

In DNA, the CDR3 is TGTGCCAGCAGTTTAGGACTAGACACTGAAGCTTTCTTT. Amino acid sequence: CASSLGLDTEAFF. V is TRBV27 and J is TRBJ1-1, with D unclear. V shed 2 bases and J shed 3 bases, with 7 bases lying between them. Per the germline V gene, CDR1 is MNHEY and CDR2 is SMNVEV (reference sequence). This CDR3 has 13 amino acids.

This clone came up once. The genes are TRBV12-3 or TRBV12-4 and TRBJ1-3; D unresolved. V gave up 2 bases and J gave up 5 bases, with 4 bases separating them. The CDR3 loop spans 12 amino acids. CDR3 sequence (DNA): TGTGCCAGCAGTTTAATAAGAAACACCATATATTTT. Its protein is CASSLIRNTIYF.

The J gene is TRBJ1-3, the V gene TRBV7-2, with unresolved D. The germline V gene has CDR1 SGHTA and CDR2 FQGNSA. This CDR3 is 14 amino acids long. Trimming removed 8 bases at V and 0 bases at J, with 11 bases between. CDR3 coding DNA: TGTGCCAGCGCGAGGGCCTCCTCTGGAAACACCATATATTTT. Translation: CASARASSGNTIYF.

The genes are TRBV28 and TRBJ1-5; D not resolved. The V end was cut by 6 bases, the J end by 5 bases, with 14 bases between. This CDR3 region has 14 residues. Germline V gene sequence: CDR1 MDHEN, CDR2 SYDVKM. The CDR3 reads CASSSSEYYQPQHF. CDR3 sequence (DNA): TGTGCCAGCAGCTCATCGGAGTATTATCAGCCCCAGCATTTT.

The J gene is TRBJ1-6, the V gene TRBV19; 7 positions agree with TRBD1. J lost 9 bases, V lost 5 bases, and 16 bases had no gene match. Germline V gene lookup returns CDR1 LNHDA and CDR2 SQIVND (reference sequence). The CDR3 contains 17 residues. CDR3 protein: CASSPRTGINDGSPLHF. CDR3 DNA sequence: TGTGCCAGTAGTCCCCGGACAGGTATCAACGACGGTTCACCCCTCCACTTT.

This chain connects TRBV6-4 to TRBJ2-1, with TRBD2 matching 13 bases. This CDR3 is 15 amino acids long. V was pared by 0 bases and J by 8 bases, with 1 base of the junction left unmatched. Germline CDR1 and CDR2: MRHNA and SNTAGT. The CDR3 is CASSDSLAGGHEQFF. In nucleotides, the CDR3 is TGTGCCAGCAGTGACTCACTAGCGGGGGGGCATGAGCAGTTCTTC.

Regarding this clone: Other DNA sequences of this sample code for an identical CDR3. V and J are TRBV5-6 and TRBJ2-3, with D maybe TRBD1 (6 bases). In germline, CDR1 is SGHDT, CDR2 YYEEEE. Trimming left V 4 bases short and J 1 base short, with 10 bases between. The CDR3 runs to 14 residues. The DNA of the CDR3 is TGTGCCAGCAGCGCGAGACAGGGCACAGATACGCAGTATTTT. Translated: CASSARQGTDTQYF. Based on the CDR3 plus reference TRBV5-6 and TRBJ2-3, the full variable domain is DAGVTQSPTHLIKTRGQQVTLRCSPKSGHDTVSWYQQALGQGPQFIFQYYEEEERQRGNFPDRFSGHQFPNYSSELNVNALLLGDSALYLCASSARQGTDTQYFGPGTRLTVL.

The chain carries TRBV6-1 and TRBJ2-7, with unresolved D. Deletions cut 3 bases from V and 3 bases from J, with 15 bases between. Germline CDR1 and CDR2: MNHNS and SASEGT. This CDR3 has 15 residues. The CDR3 DNA is TGTGCCAGCAGTGATCTGGTCAGCGTGGTCTACGAGCAGTACTTC. Its protein is CASSDLVSVVYEQYF.

This clone was recorded a few times. The chain combines TRBV27 with TRBJ1-1; possible D gene TRBD1, 5 bases. CDR1 MNHEY and CDR2 SMNVEV come from the germline V gene (reference sequence). V lost 3 bases, J lost 10 bases, and 15 bases lay in between. The CDR3 extends over 13 amino acids. The CDR3 reads CASSLRVRDSAFF. The CDR3 nucleotides are TGTGCCAGCAGTTTGAGGGTTCGGGACTCAGCTTTCTTT.

CDR3 coding DNA: TGTGCCAGTATCGACTCCAGGGGGTCGGGAGAGACCCAGTACTTC. Translating it yields CASIDSRGSGETQYF. The chain combines TRBV28 with TRBJ2-5; 7 nucleotides match TRBD1. Germline CDR1 and CDR2: MDHEN and SYDVKM. This CDR3 is built from 15 residues. The V segment lost 9 bases and the J segment 4 bases; nucleotides outside the gene matches: 14.

The CDR3 DNA reads as TGTGCCAGTAGGGGGTACAGGGGGCGCGGAGGAAACACCATATATTTT. It encodes CASRGYRGRGGNTIYF. The gene calls are TRBV19 and TRBJ1-3, with 9 bases fitting TRBD1. The length of the CDR3 is 16 residues. Germline CDR1 and CDR2: LNHDA and SQIVND (reference sequence). V trimming: 6 bases; J trimming: 4 bases; junction bases outside the gene matches: 10. Variable domain in full (rest from reference TRBV19 and TRBJ1-3): DGGITQSPKYLFRKEGQNVTLSCEQNLNHDAMYWYRQDPGQGLRLIYYSQIVNDFQKGDIAEGYSVSREKKESFPLTVTSAQKNPTAFYLCASRGYRGRGGNTIYFGEGSWLTVV.

The chain is built from TRBV7-9 and TRBJ1-6; 10 bases are shared with TRBD1. V gave up 3 bases and J gave up 9 bases; unmatched junction bases: 5. The CDR3 is 15 residues long. Germline CDR1 and CDR2: SEHNR and FQNEAQ (reference sequence). The CDR3 region is CASSLGQGLTSPLHF. As DNA, the CDR3 is TGTGCCAGCAGCTTGGGACAGGGGCTTACTTCACCCCTCCACTTT.

The rearrangement uses TRBV21-1 and TRBJ2-2; the table names TRBD1, a call not compared with the DNA. TRBV21-1 is marked as a pseudogene. This CDR3 has 15 amino acids. The CDR3 sequence: CASTTGGANTGELFF. The CDR3 DNA follows: TGTGCCAGCACCACAGGGGGCGCGAACACCGGGGAGCTGTTTTTT.

The chain carries TRBV11-1 and TRBJ1-1; D is unclear. CDR1 SGHAT and CDR2 FQDESV come from the germline V gene (reference sequence). V gave up 5 bases and J gave up 1 base, with 8 bases separating them. This CDR3 comprises 13 residues. The CDR3 bases are TGTGCCAGCAGCCCAACACGGAACACTGAAGCTTTCTTT. This sequence encodes CASSPTRNTEAFF.

The gene calls are TRBV5-4 and TRBJ1-3; no clear D gene. The CDR3 has 15 amino acids. Trimming left V 0 bases short and J 4 bases short, with 11 bases between. Germline CDR1 and CDR2: SGHNT and YYREEE (reference sequence). The CDR3 sequence: CASSLGQTAGNTIYF. Here the CDR3 DNA reads TGTGCCAGCAGCTTGGGTCAGACTGCGGGAAACACCATATATTTT.

This clone was seen a handful of times. V usage is TRBV3-1 (or the pseudogene TRBV3-2) and J usage is TRBJ1-5; maybe TRBD1 (6 bases). The CDR3 spans 16 residues. Trimming took off 1 base at V and 6 bases at J, with 16 bases between the two ends. Germline V CDR1 and CDR2: LGHDT, YNNKEL (reference sequence). CDR3 sequence reads: CASSQAGRGSGQPQHF. As DNA, the CDR3 is TGTGCCAGCAGCCAAGCCGGCAGGGGCAGCGGTCAGCCCCAGCATTTT.